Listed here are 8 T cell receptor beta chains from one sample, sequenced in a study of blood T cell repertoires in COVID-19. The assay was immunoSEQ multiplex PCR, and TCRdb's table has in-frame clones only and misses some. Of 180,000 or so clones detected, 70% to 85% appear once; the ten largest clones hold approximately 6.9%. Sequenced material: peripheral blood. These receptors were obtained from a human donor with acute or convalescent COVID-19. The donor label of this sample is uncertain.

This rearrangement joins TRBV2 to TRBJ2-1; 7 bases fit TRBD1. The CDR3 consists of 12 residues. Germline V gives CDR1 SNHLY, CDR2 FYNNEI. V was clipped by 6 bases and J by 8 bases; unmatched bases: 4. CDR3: CASRTGTHEQFF. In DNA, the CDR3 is TGTGCCAGCAGGACAGGGACCCATGAGCAGTTCTTC. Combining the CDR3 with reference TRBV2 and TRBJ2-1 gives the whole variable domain EPEVTQTPSHQVTQMGQEVILRCVPISNHLYFYWYRQILGQKVEFLVSFYNNEISEKSEIFDDQFSVERPDGSNFTLKIRSTKLEDSAMYFCASRTGTHEQFFGPGTRLTVL.

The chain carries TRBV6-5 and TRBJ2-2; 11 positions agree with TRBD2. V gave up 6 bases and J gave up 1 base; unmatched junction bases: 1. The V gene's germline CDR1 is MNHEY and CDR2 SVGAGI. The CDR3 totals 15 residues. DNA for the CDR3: TGTGCCAGCAGGGGGACTAGCGGGAACACCGGGGAGCTGTTTTTT. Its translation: CASRGTSGNTGELFF.

DNA for the CDR3: TGTGCCAGCAGCCTACTAGCGGGAGCGGTCGGGGAGCTGTTTTTT. Translated: CASSLLAGAVGELFF. The chain carries TRBV21-1 and TRBJ2-2; TRBD2, the table's D call, lacks a check against the DNA. TRBV21-1 is a listed pseudogene. This CDR3 spans 15 amino acids.

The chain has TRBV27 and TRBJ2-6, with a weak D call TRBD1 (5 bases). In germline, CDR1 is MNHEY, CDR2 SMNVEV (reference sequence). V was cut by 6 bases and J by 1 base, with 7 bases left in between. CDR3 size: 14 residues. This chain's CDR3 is CASRDSSGANVLTF. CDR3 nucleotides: TGTGCCAGCAGAGACAGTTCTGGGGCCAACGTCCTGACTTTC.

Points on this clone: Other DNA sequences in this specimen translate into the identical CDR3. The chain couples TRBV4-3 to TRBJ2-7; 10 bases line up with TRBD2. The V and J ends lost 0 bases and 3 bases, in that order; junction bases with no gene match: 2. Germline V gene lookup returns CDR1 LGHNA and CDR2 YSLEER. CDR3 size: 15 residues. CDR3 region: CASSQELAGYYEQYF. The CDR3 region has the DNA TGCGCCAGCAGCCAAGAACTAGCGGGGTACTACGAGCAGTACTTC.

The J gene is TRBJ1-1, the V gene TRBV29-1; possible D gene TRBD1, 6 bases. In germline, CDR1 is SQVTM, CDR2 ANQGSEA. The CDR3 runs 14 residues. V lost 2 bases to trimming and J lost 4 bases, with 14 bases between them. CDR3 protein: CSVEQGGGGTEAFF. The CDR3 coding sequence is TGCAGCGTTGAACAGGGAGGGGGGGGCACTGAAGCTTTCTTT.

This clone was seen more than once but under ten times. The CDR3 nucleotides read TGTGCCAGTTCAACTCCAGGAAAGGACTATGGCTACACCTTC. As protein: CASSTPGKDYGYTF. The rearrangement joins TRBV19 to TRBJ1-2; D uncertain. V lost 8 bases, J lost 3 bases, and 16 bases lay in between. Germline values: CDR1 LNHDA, CDR2 SQIVND (reference sequence). The CDR3 consists of 14 residues.

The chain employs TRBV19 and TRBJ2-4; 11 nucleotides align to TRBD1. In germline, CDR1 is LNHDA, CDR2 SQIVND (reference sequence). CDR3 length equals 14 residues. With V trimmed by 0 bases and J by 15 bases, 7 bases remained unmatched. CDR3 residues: CASSIDRGTGGWYF. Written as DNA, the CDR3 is TGTGCCAGTAGTATAGATCGAGGGACAGGGGGATGGTACTTC.